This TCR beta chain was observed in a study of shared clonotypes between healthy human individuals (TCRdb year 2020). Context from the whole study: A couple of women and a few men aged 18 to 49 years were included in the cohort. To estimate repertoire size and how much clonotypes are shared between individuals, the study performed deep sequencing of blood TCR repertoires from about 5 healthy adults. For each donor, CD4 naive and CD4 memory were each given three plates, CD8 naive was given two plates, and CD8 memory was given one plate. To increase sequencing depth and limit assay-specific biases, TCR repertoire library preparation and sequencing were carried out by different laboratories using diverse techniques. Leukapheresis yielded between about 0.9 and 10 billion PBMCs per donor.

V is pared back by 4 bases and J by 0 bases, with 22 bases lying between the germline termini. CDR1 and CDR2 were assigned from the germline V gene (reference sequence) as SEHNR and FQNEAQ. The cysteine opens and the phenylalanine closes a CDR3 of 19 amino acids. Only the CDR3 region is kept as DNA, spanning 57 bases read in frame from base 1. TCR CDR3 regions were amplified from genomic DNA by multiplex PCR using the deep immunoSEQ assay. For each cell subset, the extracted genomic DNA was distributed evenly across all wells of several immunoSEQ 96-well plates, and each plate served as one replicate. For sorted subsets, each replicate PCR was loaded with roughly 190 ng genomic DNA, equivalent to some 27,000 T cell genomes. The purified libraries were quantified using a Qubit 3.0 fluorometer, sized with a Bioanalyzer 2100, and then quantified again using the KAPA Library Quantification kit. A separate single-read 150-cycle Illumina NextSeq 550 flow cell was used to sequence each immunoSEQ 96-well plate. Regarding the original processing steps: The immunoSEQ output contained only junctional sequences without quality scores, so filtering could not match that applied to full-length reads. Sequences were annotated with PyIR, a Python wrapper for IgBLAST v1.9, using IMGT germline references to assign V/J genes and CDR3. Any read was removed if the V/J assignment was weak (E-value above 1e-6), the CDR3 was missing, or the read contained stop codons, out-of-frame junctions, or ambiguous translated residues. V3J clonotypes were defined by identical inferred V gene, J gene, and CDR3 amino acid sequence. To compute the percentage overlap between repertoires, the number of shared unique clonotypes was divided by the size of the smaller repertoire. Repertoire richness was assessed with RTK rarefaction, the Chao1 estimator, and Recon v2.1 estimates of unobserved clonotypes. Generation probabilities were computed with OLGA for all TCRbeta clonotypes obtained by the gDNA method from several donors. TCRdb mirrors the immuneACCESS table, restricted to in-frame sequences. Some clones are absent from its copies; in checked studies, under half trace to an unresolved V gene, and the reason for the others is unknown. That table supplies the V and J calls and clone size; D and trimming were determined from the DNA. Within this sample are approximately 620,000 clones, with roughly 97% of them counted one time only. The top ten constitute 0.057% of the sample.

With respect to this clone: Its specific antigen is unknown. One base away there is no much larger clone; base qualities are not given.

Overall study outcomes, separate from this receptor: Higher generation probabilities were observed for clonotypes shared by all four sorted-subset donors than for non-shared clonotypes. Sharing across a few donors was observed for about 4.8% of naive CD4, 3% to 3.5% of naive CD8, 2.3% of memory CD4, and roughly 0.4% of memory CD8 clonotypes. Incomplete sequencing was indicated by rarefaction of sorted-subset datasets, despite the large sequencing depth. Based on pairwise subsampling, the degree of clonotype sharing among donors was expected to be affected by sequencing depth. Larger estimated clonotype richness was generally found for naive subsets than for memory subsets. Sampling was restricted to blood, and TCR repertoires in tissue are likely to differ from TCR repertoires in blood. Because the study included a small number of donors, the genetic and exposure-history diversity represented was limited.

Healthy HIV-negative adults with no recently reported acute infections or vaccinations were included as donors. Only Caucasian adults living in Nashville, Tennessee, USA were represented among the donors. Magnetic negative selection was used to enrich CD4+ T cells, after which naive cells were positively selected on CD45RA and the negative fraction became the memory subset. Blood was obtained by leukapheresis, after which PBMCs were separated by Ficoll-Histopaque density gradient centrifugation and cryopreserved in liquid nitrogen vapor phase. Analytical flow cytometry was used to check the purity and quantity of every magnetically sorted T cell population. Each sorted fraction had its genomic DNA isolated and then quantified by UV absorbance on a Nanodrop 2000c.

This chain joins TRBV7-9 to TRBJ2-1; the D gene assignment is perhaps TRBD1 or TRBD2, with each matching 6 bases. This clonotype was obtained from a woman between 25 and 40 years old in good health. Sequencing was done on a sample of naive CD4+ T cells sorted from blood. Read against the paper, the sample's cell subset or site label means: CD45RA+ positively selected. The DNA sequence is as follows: TGTGCCAGCAGCTGGGGGGCGGCCAGAACCCGCAACTCCTACAATGAGCAGTTCTTC. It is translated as CASSWGAARTRNSYNEQFF.